This T cell receptor beta chain comes out of a study of T cells after yellow fever vaccination. This clonotype has ten or more counts. A process of 5'RACE template switching, which added a universal primer site and UMIs, was used to make TCR cDNA. From the 5' RACE reads, TCRdb called clonotypes with MiXCR, one entry per CDR3 protein. The table lists fewer than 20,000 distinct CDR3 sequences, less than 5% of them singletons, with 0.35% to 0.45% in the top ten. There are 14 residues in the CDR3. With 4 bases removed from V and 1 base from J, the gap between germline ends came to 11 bases. CDR1 MGHRA and CDR2 YSYEKL come from the germline V gene.

This sequence joins TRBV4-1 and TRBJ2-7; D gene unclear. The source was PBMCs, either bulk or a sorted T-cell subset (CD4+, CD8+, memory, or dextramer-sorted; not recorded which), collected 15 days after the yellow fever booster vaccination. This clonotype was obtained from a man aged 25 to 45 who received the YFV17D yellow fever vaccine. CDR3 coding DNA: TGCGCCAGCAGCCCAGAAGGGTTATCCTACGAGCAGTACTTC. Its translation: CASSPEGLSYEQYF.